Sequencing of this T cell receptor (beta chain) was carried out in a study of shared clonotypes between healthy human individuals. The V and J ends lost 0 bases and 2 bases respectively, with 9 bases between them. This CDR3 is built from 14 residues. From germline, CDR1 is SGDLS and CDR2 YYNGEE. Investigators spread the genomic DNA of each subset evenly over several immunoSEQ plates. Some clones are missing from TCRdb's copy, which holds only in-frame ones; the method was immunoSEQ multiplex PCR. This table holds about 1.4 million clones, roughly 96% found once. The sequence was collected from a man aged 25 to 40 in good health. The material sequenced was naive CD4+ T cells sorted from blood. Subset defined: CD45RA+ positively selected. The chain carries TRBV9 and TRBJ2-7, with D possibly being TRBD2 (6 bases). CDR3 loop: CASSVDGGTYEQYF. CDR3 nucleotides: TGTGCCAGCAGCGTAGATGGGGGGACCTACGAGCAGTACTTC. The variable domain in full, completed from reference TRBV9 and TRBJ2-7, reads DSGVTQTPKHLITATGQRVTLRCSPRSGDLSVYWYQQSLDQGLQFLIQYYNGEERAKGNILERFSAQQFPDLHSELNLSSLELGDSALYFCASSVDGGTYEQYFGPGTRLTVT.